This TCR beta chain was recovered during a study of OX40 agonist ivuxolimab in advanced cancers. Whole-study context: Prior anti-PD-1, anti-PD-L1 or anti-CTLA-4 therapy was allowed; around 40% had some. Study findings and constraints: CD8+ T cells (on average) carried more expanded clones than CD4+ T cells.

Sequenced by immunoSEQ multiplex PCR; TCRdb stores in-frame clones only, minus some. The sample includes 12,000 or so clones, around four fifths of them seen just once. The CDR3 is 14 amino acids. In germline, CDR1 is LGHNA, CDR2 YSLEER. V was pared by 1 base and J by 2 bases, with 9 bases between. With regard to this clone: Its antigen is still unknown.

The chain joins TRBV4-3 to TRBJ2-7, with D hard to call. The source was CD4+ or CD8+ T cells sorted from blood, collected in a trial of the OX40 agonist ivuxolimab. The receptor was derived from an adult with an advanced solid tumor such as melanoma, head and neck, liver or kidney cancer. The CDR3 sequence: CASSQVGATYEQYF. The CDR3 nucleotides read TGCGCCAGCAGCCAAGTCGGCGCTACCTACGAGCAGTACTTC.